This is a list of T cell receptor beta chains from one sample in a study of cytotoxic CD8 clonotypes in ibrutinib-treated CLL. TCRdb's copy holds only in-frame clones and misses some; the assay was immunoSEQ multiplex PCR. The repertoire holds 53,000 or so clones, with roughly 49% as singletons. The material sequenced was PBMCs, taken at disease progression, from a patient treated with ibrutinib. The receptors shown here come from a human donor with chronic lymphocytic leukemia. The CDR3 runs from the conserved cysteine through the conserved F or W. The order of the fields is CDR3 protein, J gene, V gene.

CASGGTAKETQYF TRBJ2-5 TRBV7-7
CASSLPRGTQYF TRBJ2-3 TRBV5-1
CASSTTGFGQETQYF TRBJ2-5 TRBV28
CASSVTSGTSNTGELFF TRBJ2-2 TRBV9
CASSEGQGNYGYTF TRBJ1-2 TRBV10-1
CASSPGTIPADTQYF TRBJ2-3 TRBV27
CASSRQIAGSTGELFF TRBJ2-2 TRBV5-1
CASSFASGRYEQYF TRBJ2-7 TRBV7-6
CASSQETGELFF TRBJ2-2 TRBV4-2
CASSQISTASYEQYF TRBJ2-7 TRBV28
CASSGRAGVFGELFF TRBJ2-2 TRBV2
CASSLNVFRPDTQYF TRBJ2-3 TRBV6-5
CASSRGQGSGEQYF TRBJ2-7 TRBV28
CASSERETTMKYF TRBJ2-5 TRBV2
CASSEGQGELFF TRBJ2-2 TRBV2
CAPSGLNQPQHF TRBJ1-5 TRBV5-1
CASSARDREGGELFF TRBJ2-2 TRBV9